This is a list of T cell receptor beta chains from one sample in a study of cytomegalovirus exposure and HLA in healthy donors. Sequenced by immunoSEQ multiplex PCR; TCRdb stores in-frame clones only, minus some. In the table there are 250,000 to 400,000 clones, roughly 88% of which are singletons. The sequencing input was PBMCs. Source of these receptors: a man aged 25-45 years in good health and CMV-seronegative. Each CDR3 is given with its conserved first and last residue. A D gene is named only where the DNA matches it firmly. Part of the rows lack a size; the others show once, few, many or a class for expanded clones.

TRBJ1-2	once	TRBV6-4	TRBD1	17	TGTGCCAGCAGTGAGGCGTCAGGGGGATTTGCTAACTATGGCTACACCTTC	CASSEASGGFANYGYTF
TRBJ2-7	-	TRBV4-1	TRBD1	15	TGCGCCAGCAGCCAGAGACAGGGAGCCCCCTACGAGCAGTACTTC	CASSQRQGAPYEQYF
TRBJ1-2	-	TRBV5-6	-	15	TGTGCCAGCAGCTTGGAGGTGGGCGGGCGATATGGCTACACCTTC	CASSLEVGGRYGYTF
TRBJ1-4	-	TRBV5-1	-	13	TGCGCCAGCAGCTCCGGGACAAGCGAAAAACTGTTTTTT	CASSSGTSEKLFF
TRBJ2-7	few	TRBV2	-	15	TGTGCCAGCAGTGAAGCTAGGGGACTGGGCTACGAGCAGTACTTC	CASSEARGLGYEQYF
TRBJ1-2	once	TRBV6-1	TRBD1	15	TGTGCCAGCAGTGTCGTCAGGGGGCTAAGCGGTGGCTACACCTTC	CASSVVRGLSGGYTF
TRBJ2-7	once	TRBV10-3	TRBD1	18	TGTGCCATCAGTGGTCAACAACGGACAGGGACTGACTCCTACGAGCAGTACTTC	CAISGQQRTGTDSYEQYF
TRBJ2-1	-	TRBV29-1	-	14	TGCAGCGTCCACGGACTCAGCTCCTACAATGAGCAGTTCTTC	CSVHGLSSYNEQFF
TRBJ1-1	-	TRBV5-1	-	16	TGCGCCAGCAGCCCAACACAACAGAGCATGAACACTGAAGCTTTCTTT	CASSPTQQSMNTEAFF
TRBJ1-3	-	TRBV18	-	15	TGTGCCAGCTCAGCAGCGAAGAGCTCTGGAAACACCATATATTTT	CASSAAKSSGNTIYF
TRBJ2-5	few	TRBV2	-	15	TGTGCCAGCAGTGGTGGTAACAGCCTCCAAGAGACCCAGTACTTC	CASSGGNSLQETQYF
TRBJ1-2	-	TRBV19	TRBD1	14	TGTGCCAGTAGCCCGACAGGGATTGACTATGGCTACACCTTC	CASSPTGIDYGYTF
TRBJ1-1	-	TRBV2	TRBD1	15	TGTGCCAGCAACCTCCGGACAGGGGCCAACACTGAAGCTTTCTTT	CASNLRTGANTEAFF
TRBJ1-6	once	TRBV6-1	TRBD1	15	TGTGCCAGCAGGGCCCCGGGACAGGGGTTTTCACCCCTCCACTTT	CASRAPGQGFSPLHF
TRBJ1-1	-	TRBV7-9	TRBD1	14	TGTGCCAGCAGCCCGGGACAGAAGAACACTGAAGCTTTCTTT	CASSPGQKNTEAFF
TRBJ1-2	-	TRBV5-1	TRBD1	13	TGCGCCAGCAGCCTATGGACAGGTTATGGCTACACCTTC	CASSLWTGYGYTF
TRBJ1-3	once	TRBV14	-	14	TGTGCCAGCAGCCAAGCGGGGGATGGAAACACCATATATTTT	CASSQAGDGNTIYF
TRBJ2-2	-	TRBV19	-	14	TGTGCCAGTAACCCCTTTTTCGGCACCGGGGAGCTGTTTTTT	CASNPFFGTGELFF
TRBJ2-1	-	TRBV7-9	TRBD1	15	TGTGCCAGCAGCTTAGGGGACAGTGAGGTTGGTGAGCAGTTCTTC	CASSLGDSEVGEQFF
TRBJ1-2	-	TRBV6-1	TRBD1	12	TGTGCCAGCAGTTTACAGGGGGGCGGCTACACCTTC	CASSLQGGGYTF
TRBJ2-3	-	TRBV4-3	TRBD2	17	TGCGCCAGCAGCCAAGATCCCGGCGGGGGGGCTTTGAATACGCAGTATTTT	CASSQDPGGGALNTQYF
TRBJ2-5	-	TRBV19	TRBD2	16	TGTGCCAGTAGTATGAATAGCGGGGGGTTGTTAGAGACCCAGTACTTC	CASSMNSGGLLETQYF
TRBJ2-5	-	TRBV5-1	TRBD1	16	TGCGCCAGCAGCTTGCCGACAGGGGGCGCGCGGGAGACCCAGTACTTC	CASSLPTGGARETQYF
TRBJ1-5	-	TRBV2	TRBD1	14	TGTGCCAGCAGCATCCAGGGGGCCAGGCAGCCCCAGCATTTT	CASSIQGARQPQHF
TRBJ1-3	-	TRBV5-1	-	14	TGCGCCAGCAAGCCCCAGGAGGCTGGAAACACCATATATTTT	CASKPQEAGNTIYF
TRBJ2-7	-	TRBV4-1	TRBD2	19	TGCGCCAGCAGCCCGAAAACTAGCGGGGGGACCCTATCCTCCTACGAGCAGTACTTC	CASSPKTSGGTLSSYEQYF
TRBJ1-1	-	TRBV7-6	-	16	TGTGCCAGCAGCTCATCCCAGGACAGCTCGAAGGCCGAAGCTTTCTTT	CASSSSQDSSKAEAFF
TRBJ2-7	-	TRBV10-2	-	15	TGCGCCAGCTCGTTGCGGTCCCACCCTACCTACGAGCAGTACTTC	CASSLRSHPTYEQYF
TRBJ2-7	-	TRBV14	-	13	TGTGCCAGCAGCCTAAGCAACTCCTACGAGCAGTACTTC	CASSLSNSYEQYF
TRBJ2-7	-	TRBV19	-	14	TGTGCCAGTAGTATAGGAGCAGGGTCCTACGAGCAGTACTTC	CASSIGAGSYEQYF